This T cell receptor beta chain was recorded in a study of blood T cell repertoires in COVID-19. Turning to the study itself: From the United States, Italy and Spain came samples of acute and convalescent COVID-19. T cells, B-cell-depleted T cells, or PBMCs provided the cDNA or gDNA that served as material.

Participants' own reports of clinical history determined their cohort assignment. Germline CDR1 SGHRS, CDR2 YFSETQ. The CDR3 extends over 8 amino acids. After removal of 9 bases from V and 11 bases from J, the junction contained 2 bases not matched to a gene. In the original processing: Amplification from reference gene primers served as the basis for estimated nucleated cell counts. Assay: immunoSEQ multiplex PCR; the TCRdb copy retains only in-frame clones and omits some. V, J and clone size were drawn from that table, and D and trimming were deduced from the DNA. The data hold a few hundred thousand clones, with just over 85% observed a single time.

The genes are TRBV5-1 and TRBJ2-7; 7 bases match TRBD2. The sequenced material came from PBMCs or T cells enriched from blood (not recorded which). This receptor was obtained from a woman in her forties with acute COVID-19. The CDR3 bases are TGCGCCACCCGGGAGGAGTACTTC. Translation: CATREEYF.